A single sample gave rise to the 6 T cell receptor beta chains below, sequenced in a study of neoadjuvant nivolumab and ipilimumab in lung cancer. The protocol was immunoSEQ multiplex PCR, while the TCRdb copy is restricted to in-frame clones and leaves out a portion. The sample holds tens of thousands of clones, less than 95% seen once. Specimen: peripheral blood, collected after neoadjuvant nivolumab, alone or with ipilimumab, at or shortly before surgery. Receptors were obtained from an adult with non-small cell lung cancer.

This clone was observed once. The chain uses TRBV5-1 and TRBJ2-5; TRBD2 aligns across 12 bases. Per the germline V gene, CDR1 is SGHRS and CDR2 is YFSETQ. Trimming took 0 bases from V and 5 from J; bases not matched to a gene: 8. The CDR3 is made up of 17 amino acids. The CDR3 coding sequence is TGCGCCAGCAGCTTGGTAGGGCTAGCGGGGGGGCCCGAGACCCAGTACTTC. The encoded protein is CASSLVGLAGGPETQYF. The full variable domain, in which reference TRBV5-1 and TRBJ2-5 provide the parts outside the CDR3, is KAGVTQTPRYLIKTRGQQVTLSCSPISGHRSVSWYQQTPGQGLQFLFEYFSETQRNKGNFPGRFSGRQFSNSRSEMNVSTLELGDSALYLCASSLVGLAGGPETQYFGPGTRLLVL.

This chain links TRBV5-8 with TRBJ1-4, with D maybe TRBD1 (5 bases). The CDR3 sequence is 13 residues long. V lost 7 bases and J lost 8, with 15 bases in between. In germline, CDR1 is SGHTS, CDR2 YDEGEE. The CDR3 bases are TGTGCCAGCGGAGGGGCGACCACAGAAAAACTGTTTTTT. Translated: CASGGATTEKLFF. Full variable domain (rest looked up from reference TRBV5-8 and TRBJ1-4): EAGVTQSPTHLIKTRGQQATLRCSPISGHTSVYWYQQALGLGLQFLLWYDEGEERNRGNFPPRFSGRQFPNYSSELNVNALELEDSALYLCASGGATTEKLFFGSGTQLSVL.

The chain joins TRBV11-2 to TRBJ2-1, with D maybe TRBD2 (6 bases). In germline, CDR1 is SGHAT, CDR2 FQNNGV. This CDR3 is 15 amino acids long. The germline V and J ends were trimmed by 3 bases and 4 bases, with 13 bases remaining between them. DNA of the CDR3: TGTGCCAGCAGCTTCCGGGGACTGGATTACAATGAGCAGTTCTTC. Protein product: CASSFRGLDYNEQFF.

This clone showed up just once. This sequence joins TRBV5-1 and TRBJ1-3, with D possibly TRBD1 on 5 matching bases. The CDR3 is 15 amino acids. Trimming took 4 bases from V and 0 from J, leaving 11 bases between them. The germline gives CDR1 SGHRS, CDR2 YFSETQ. The CDR3: CASSRDFSSGNTIYF. DNA of the CDR3: TGCGCCAGCAGCCGGGACTTCAGCTCTGGAAACACCATATATTTT. Filled out from reference TRBV5-1 and TRBJ1-3, the complete variable domain reads KAGVTQTPRYLIKTRGQQVTLSCSPISGHRSVSWYQQTPGQGLQFLFEYFSETQRNKGNFPGRFSGRQFSNSRSEMNVSTLELGDSALYLCASSRDFSSGNTIYFGEGSWLTVV.

The V gene is TRBV5-1, the J gene TRBJ2-1; 15 nucleotides agree with TRBD2. The CDR3 extends over 16 amino acids. Germline V CDR1 and CDR2: SGHRS, YFSETQ. After removal of 2 bases from V and 7 bases from J, the junction contained 4 bases not matched to a gene. CDR3 in DNA: TGCGCCAGCAGCTTCGGACTAGCGGGGGGGCTGAATGAGCAGTTCTTC. Translating it yields CASSFGLAGGLNEQFF.

This CDR3 is CASSMRNQPQHF. CDR3 nucleotide sequence: TGTGCCAGTAGTATGAGGAATCAGCCCCAGCATTTT. The chain joins TRBV19 to TRBJ1-5; the D is unclear. Per the germline V gene, CDR1 is LNHDA and CDR2 is SQIVND (reference sequence). V was clipped by 3 bases and J by 4 bases, with 4 bases between them. This CDR3 is built from 12 residues.